These T cell receptor beta chains were read from a single sample in a study of T cell repertoires in cytomegalovirus infection. Their cognate antigens are unknown. MiXCR, applied by TCRdb to the reads, yields one record per CDR3 protein. The sample has hundreds of thousands of distinct CDR3 sequences; approximately 30% are singletons. The sample consisted of cultured CD8+ T cells from PBMCs, taken from culture after CMV antigen stimulation. These receptors originate from a human donor in good health (CMV status not recorded). Some clones in this sample may be carry-over from other donors' samples. Both conserved end residues are part of each CDR3. A D gene is named only where the DNA matches it firmly. The size of a clone is reported for some rows only, either as once, few or many, or as a class for expanded clones.

>-|once|TRBV6-6|TRBJ2-3
TGTGCCATCCGAGGGGGGCAGTACACAGATACGCAGTATTTT
CAIRGGQYTDTQYF
>-|few|TRBV10-3|TRBJ2-1
TGTGCCATCGCCGGGGAAGGACATCCGTTCTACAATGAGCAGTTCTTC
CAIAGEGHPFYNEQFF
>TRBD1|few|TRBV27|TRBJ1-2
TGTGCCAGCAGTTTTCGGGGACAGGGCTATGGCTACACCTTC
CASSFRGQGYGYTF
>TRBD2|-|TRBV12-3/TRBV12-4|TRBJ2-7
TGTGCCAGCAGTTTTATCCTCGCGGGGAGGGTTTACGAGCAGTACTTC
CASSFILAGRVYEQYF
>-|-|TRBV6-1|TRBJ1-1
TGTGCCAGCAGTGAGGGAGCTTTCTTT
CASSEGAFF
>-|-|TRBV7-3|TRBJ2-6
TGTGCCAGCAGCCGAACCCGTATCAGGGGCCCGGGCTCTGGGGCCAACGTCCTGACTTTC
CASSRTRIRGPGSGANVLTF
>TRBD2|-|TRBV6-5|TRBJ2-1
TGTGCCAGCAACCTTGAGGCCGGGACTAGCGTCGATGAGCAGTTCTTC
CASNLEAGTSVDEQFF
>-|few|TRBV7-6|TRBJ2-5
TGTGCCAGCAGCTTAGTTGCCGGAGGAGGGATGGAGACCCAGTACTTC
CASSLVAGGGMETQYF
>TRBD2|-|TRBV19|TRBJ2-1
TGTGCCAGTAGTATGACTAGCGGGGTTTACAATGAGCAGTTCTTC
CASSMTSGVYNEQFF
>TRBD1|-|TRBV6-5|TRBJ2-1
TGTGCCAGCAGTTTAGGGACAGGTTCTTTCTACAATGAGCAGTTCTTC
CASSLGTGSFYNEQFF
>TRBD1|few|TRBV6-5|TRBJ2-5
TGTGCCAGCAGTTGGGGGACAGATAGAAAGACCCAGTACTTC
CASSWGTDRKTQYF
>-|many|TRBV12-3/TRBV12-4|TRBJ1-3
TGTGCCAGCAGTAAGGGGTCGCGGAACTCTGGAAACACCATATATTTT
CASSKGSRNSGNTIYF
>TRBD2|once|TRBV6-5|TRBJ2-3
TGTGCCAGCACCCCCGGACTAGCGGGGGCGGATACGCAGTATTTT
CASTPGLAGADTQYF
>TRBD1|-|TRBV6-2/TRBV6-3|TRBJ1-2
TGTGCCAGCAGTTACTCGGGGACAGGGGGCTACTATGGCTACACCTTC
CASSYSGTGGYYGYTF
>TRBD2|many|TRBV7-2|TRBJ2-5
TGTGCCAGCAGCTTAGCGAGGGGAGGGGTGGAAGAGACCCAGTACTTC
CASSLARGGVEETQYF
>TRBD1|-|TRBV12-3/TRBV12-4|TRBJ1-1
TGTGCCAGCAGTTTAGACCACGGATGGCAGGGGGATGTGACTGAAGCTTTCTTT
CASSLDHGWQGDVTEAFF
>-|-|TRBV4-1|TRBJ2-7
TGTGCCAGCAGCCAACTTGGGGGAGACGAATCAATCCACGAGCAGTACTTC
CASSQLGGDESIHEQYF
>-|many|TRBV6-2/TRBV6-3|TRBJ1-2
TGTGCCAGCGTTTCTCGTACTAACTATGGCTACACCTTC
CASVSRTNYGYTF
>-|-|TRBV12-3/TRBV12-4|TRBJ1-1
TGTGCCAGCAGTTTAGTGGGGGCCCGTTCTGAAGCTTTCTTT
CASSLVGARSEAFF
>-|-|TRBV6-1|TRBJ2-2
TGTGCCAGCAGCTCCCAGGGCGTGGTCGGGCCCGGGGAGCTGTTTTTT
CASSSQGVVGPGELFF
>-|-|TRBV10-3|TRBJ1-1
TGTGCCATCAGTGCCTCGAACACTGAAGCTTTCTTT
CAISASNTEAFF
>-|few|TRBV20-1|TRBJ2-1
TGCAGTGCCCCCAGTCAAGCAGGGGAAGACTACAATGAGCAGTTCTTC
CSAPSQAGEDYNEQFF
>-|-|TRBV14|TRBJ1-1
TGTGCCAGCAGCCGACCCGGGAGGGTCAACACTGAAGCTTTCTTT
CASSRPGRVNTEAFF
>-|many|TRBV7-6|TRBJ2-1
TGTGCCAGCAGCAACCGAGGGGGCTACAATGAGCAGTTCTTC
CASSNRGGYNEQFF
>-|many|TRBV7-6|TRBJ2-1
TGTGCCAGCAGCTTAAAGACGGGGAGCTCCTACAATGAGCAGTTCTTC
CASSLKTGSSYNEQFF
>-|many|TRBV7-2|TRBJ2-5
TGTGCCAGCAGCAGCACCGCAGGGTTGGAGACCCAGTACTTC
CASSSTAGLETQYF
>-|-|TRBV2|TRBJ2-2
TGTGCCAGCACCGCACGGGAGACCGGGGAGCTGTTTTTT
CASTARETGELFF
>-|-|TRBV7-9|TRBJ2-5
TGTGCCAGCAGCTTTCTTGAGAAAGAGACCCAGTACTTC
CASSFLEKETQYF
>-|-|TRBV4-1|TRBJ1-2
TGCGCCAGCAGCCAAGATGGGAGCTCCGCCGCTAACTATGGCTACACCTTC
CASSQDGSSAANYGYTF
>-|-|TRBV20-1|TRBJ1-2
TGCAGTGCTAGAGATCGGGGACCAAACGGGTATGGCTACACCTTC
CSARDRGPNGYGYTF
>TRBD1|-|TRBV28|TRBJ1-2
TGTGCCAGCAGTACGACAGGGGGCGACCGTTATAACTATGGCTACACCTTC
CASSTTGGDRYNYGYTF
>-|many|TRBV7-9|TRBJ2-1
TGTGCCAGCAGCCCTTTTTCCAGCTCCTACAATGAGCAGTTCTTC
CASSPFSSSYNEQFF
>TRBD1|-|TRBV12-3/TRBV12-4|TRBJ1-4
TGTGCCAGCAGGCCCCGGGGACAGGGAACCGACACTAATGAAAAACTGTTTTTT
CASRPRGQGTDTNEKLFF
>-|few|TRBV7-9|TRBJ2-2
TGTGCCAGCAGTAGATTAGCGTACACCGGGGAGCTGTTTTTT
CASSRLAYTGELFF
>-|-|TRBV4-1|TRBJ1-4
TGCGCCAGCAGCCAAGTGGTCATCAGGGAAGGCAATGAAAAACTGTTTTTT
CASSQVVIREGNEKLFF
>-|-|TRBV4-1|TRBJ1-1
TGCGCCAGCAGCCAATTCCATAACCCCGGTACTGAAGCTTTCTTT
CASSQFHNPGTEAFF
>-|-|TRBV20-1|TRBJ2-7
TGCAGTGCTAGAGCGGACGGCTACGAGCAGTACTTC
CSARADGYEQYF
>-|once|TRBV25-1|TRBJ1-5
TGTACCAGCAGTGAATCTCTTTGGGGCAATCAGCCCCAGCATTTT
CTSSESLWGNQPQHF
>TRBD1|many|TRBV12-3/TRBV12-4|TRBJ1-2
TGTGCCAGCAGTTTTACCAGGGGGTATGGCTACACCTTC
CASSFTRGYGYTF
>-|-|TRBV4-2|TRBJ2-3
TGTGCCAGCAGCCAAGATCCCGCCTGGGTTACCTCTGGAGATACGCAGTATTTT
CASSQDPAWVTSGDTQYF